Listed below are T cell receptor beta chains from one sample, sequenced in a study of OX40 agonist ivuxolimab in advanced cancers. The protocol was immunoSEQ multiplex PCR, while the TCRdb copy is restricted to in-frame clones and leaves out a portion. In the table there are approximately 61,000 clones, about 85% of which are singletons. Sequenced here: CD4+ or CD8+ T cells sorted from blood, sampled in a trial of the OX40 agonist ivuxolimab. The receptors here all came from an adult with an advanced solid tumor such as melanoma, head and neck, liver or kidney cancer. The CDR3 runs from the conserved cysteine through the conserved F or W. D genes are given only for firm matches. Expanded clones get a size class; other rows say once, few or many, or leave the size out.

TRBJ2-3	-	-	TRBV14	TGTGCCAGCAGCCCATGGGAAGGAAGAACAGATACGCAGTATTTT	CASSPWEGRTDTQYF
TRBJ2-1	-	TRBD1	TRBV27	TGTGCCAGCAGACCGGGACAGGGCATCAATGAGCAGTTCTTC	CASRPGQGINEQFF
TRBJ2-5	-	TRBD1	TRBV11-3	TGTGCCAGCAGCATGCGACAGGGGGCTGAGACCCAGTACTTC	CASSMRQGAETQYF
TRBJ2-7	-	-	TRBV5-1	TGCGCCAGCAGCTTGGAGGGAGGACGGGACGAGCAGTACTTC	CASSLEGGRDEQYF
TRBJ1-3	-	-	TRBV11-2	TGTGCCAGCAGCTTAGGCCCCCCCGGACAGAGCTCTGGAAACACCATATATTTT	CASSLGPPGQSSGNTIYF
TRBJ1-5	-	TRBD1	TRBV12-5	TGTGCTAGTGGCAAAACCGGGACAGGCCCTGTCCCCAATCAGCCCCAGCATTTT	CASGKTGTGPVPNQPQHF
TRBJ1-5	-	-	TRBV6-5	TGTGCCAGCAGTTACGGCAGGGGACCGGGGCAGCCCCAGCATTTT	CASSYGRGPGQPQHF
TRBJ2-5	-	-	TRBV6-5	TGTGCCAGCACGGATCAAGAGACCCAGTACTTC	CASTDQETQYF
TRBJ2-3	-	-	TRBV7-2	TGTGCCAGCAGGCTGACTAGCACAGATACGCAGTATTTT	CASRLTSTDTQYF
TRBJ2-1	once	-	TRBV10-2	TGCGCCAGCAGTGAGTCGAGACAAGAGCAGTTCTTC	CASSESRQEQFF
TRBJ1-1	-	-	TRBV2	TGTGCCATTCCTGGGGCGATGAACACTGAAGCTTTCTTT	CAIPGAMNTEAFF
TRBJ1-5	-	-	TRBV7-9	TGTGCCAGCAGCCGGGACGGAAACAATCAGCCCCAGCATTTT	CASSRDGNNQPQHF
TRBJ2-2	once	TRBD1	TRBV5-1	TGCGCCAGCAGCTTGGAGGGGGCCAAGAACACCGGGGAGCTGTTTTTT	CASSLEGAKNTGELFF
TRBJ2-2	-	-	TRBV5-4	TGTGCCAGCAGACGGGGGTTGGGCGGCACCGGGGAGCTGTTTTTT	CASRRGLGGTGELFF
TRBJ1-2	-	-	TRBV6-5	TGTGCCAGCAGTTACGTCTCCGGGCTTGGTGGCTACACCTTC	CASSYVSGLGGYTF
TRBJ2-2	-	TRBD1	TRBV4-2	TGTGCCAGCAGCCAAGGGGACAGGGGGTTGGGGGAGCTGTTTTTT	CASSQGDRGLGELFF
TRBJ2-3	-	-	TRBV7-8	TGTGCCAGCAGCTTAGTCATGGGGGCCTCTCTGTCAGATACGCAGTATTTT	CASSLVMGASLSDTQYF
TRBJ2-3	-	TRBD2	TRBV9	TGTGCCAGCAGCGTAGCTGACTGGGGGGGAGATACGCAGTATTTT	CASSVADWGGDTQYF
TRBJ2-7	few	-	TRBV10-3	TGTGCCGCCGGGAGGGGGCGGGACGAGCAGTACTTC	CAAGRGRDEQYF
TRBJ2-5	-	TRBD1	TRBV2	TGTGCCAGCAGCCGGGGACAGGGTCGGCAAGAGACCCAGTACTTC	CASSRGQGRQETQYF
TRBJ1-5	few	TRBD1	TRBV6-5	TGTGCCAGCAGCCTGACAGGGGAGGGCAATCAGCCCCAGCATTTT	CASSLTGEGNQPQHF
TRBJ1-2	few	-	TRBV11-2	TGTGCCAGCAGCCCCTATGGGAGGGCTAACTATGGCTACACCTTC	CASSPYGRANYGYTF
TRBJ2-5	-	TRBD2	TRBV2	TGTGCCAGCAGTTTCGATAGACTAGCGGGGGGGCAAGAGACCCAGTACTTC	CASSFDRLAGGQETQYF
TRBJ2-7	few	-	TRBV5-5	TGTGCCAGCAGCTCCCCGGGTAGGTCCTACGAGCAGTACTTC	CASSSPGRSYEQYF
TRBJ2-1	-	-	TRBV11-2	TGTGCCAGCAGCACGCGACTAGGATCTAACAATGAGCAGTTCTTC	CASSTRLGSNNEQFF
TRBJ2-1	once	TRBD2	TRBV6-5	TGTGCCAGCAAGGTAGCGGGGGTCGCATTCTATGAGCAGTTCTTC	CASKVAGVAFYEQFF
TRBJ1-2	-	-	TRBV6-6	TGTGCCAGCACCACCGGGGGGGGACCTTATGGCTACACCTTC	CASTTGGGPYGYTF
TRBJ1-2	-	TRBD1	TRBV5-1	TGCGCCAGCAGCCCCGGACAGGGCGGTGCTGGCTACACCTTC	CASSPGQGGAGYTF
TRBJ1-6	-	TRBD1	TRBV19	TGTGCCAGTAGCACCCTCCCGGGACAGGGGGCTCCACCCCTCCACTTT	CASSTLPGQGAPPLHF
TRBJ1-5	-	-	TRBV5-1	TGCGCCAGTTCTGACGGTCTCAATCAGCCCCAGCATTTT	CASSDGLNQPQHF
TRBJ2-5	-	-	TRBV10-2	TGCGCCAGCAGCCTCCGCGGGGAGAGGGAGACCCAGTACTTC	CASSLRGERETQYF
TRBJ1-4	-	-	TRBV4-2	TGTGCCAGCAGCCAAGAGAAGGGGACCTCCTTCACAACTAATGAAAAACTGTTTTTT	CASSQEKGTSFTTNEKLFF
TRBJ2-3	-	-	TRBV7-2	TGTGCCAGCATGGGCCGCGGGACGCAGTATTTT	CASMGRGTQYF
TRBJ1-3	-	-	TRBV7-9	TGTGCCAGCAGCTTGGTTGGCTCTGGAAACACCATATATTTT	CASSLVGSGNTIYF
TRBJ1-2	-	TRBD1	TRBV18	TGTGCCAGCTCACCTGACAGGGGCCCTACCGTGTATGGCTACACCTTC	CASSPDRGPTVYGYTF
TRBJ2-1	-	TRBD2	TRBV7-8	TGTGCCAGCAGCTCGAGACTAGCGGGGGGTGGCAATGAGCAGTTCTTC	CASSSRLAGGGNEQFF
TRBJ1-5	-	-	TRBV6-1	TGTGCCAGCCTGTTAGTCCCTGGGGGCAATCAGCCCCAGCATTTT	CASLLVPGGNQPQHF
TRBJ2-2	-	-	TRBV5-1	TGCGCCAGCAGCTTGGCCCCCAGGGGGAACACCGGGGAGCTGTTTTTT	CASSLAPRGNTGELFF
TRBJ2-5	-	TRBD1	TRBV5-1	TGCGCCAGCAGCACTGGACAGGGGAGGAGAGAGACCCAGTACTTC	CASSTGQGRRETQYF
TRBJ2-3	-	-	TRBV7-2	TGTGCCAGCAGCTCCCCTTTGTCCGGGGGACTTAGCACAGATACGCAGTATTTT	CASSSPLSGGLSTDTQYF